This is a list of T cell receptor beta chains from one sample in a study of blood T cell repertoires in COVID-19. Produced via immunoSEQ multiplex PCR; TCRdb's table is partial and in-frame only. Of 350,000 to 400,000 clones listed, around 87% are singletons. The sequenced sample was PBMCs or T cells enriched from blood (not recorded which). The source of these receptors is a man younger than 35 who had recovered from COVID-19. CDR3s include the opening cysteine and the closing phenylalanine or tryptophan. The order of the fields is clone size, D gene, J gene, V gene, CDR3 DNA, CDR3 protein. A D gene is named only where the DNA matches it firmly. Size is omitted from some rows. Given values are once, few, many or a class for expanded clones.

>NA|NA|TRBJ1-2|TRBV6-5
TGTGCCAGCACCCCGACGCAAGCCAGGGAAATCGGCTACACCTTC
CASTPTQAREIGYTF
>NA|TRBD1|TRBJ2-2|TRBV6-6
TGTGCCAGCAGTACAGGGGGCTTCGACACCGGGGAGCTGTTTTTT
CASSTGGFDTGELFF
>once|NA|TRBJ1-2|TRBV20-1
TGCAGTGCTAGTCATGGGGCGATGAACTATGGCTACACCTTC
CSASHGAMNYGYTF
>NA|TRBD1|TRBJ1-4|TRBV7-9
TGTGCCAGCAGCTTATGGTCAGGGGGTGAGGAAAAACTGTTTTTT
CASSLWSGGEEKLFF
>NA|NA|TRBJ2-1|TRBV7-2
TGTGCCAGCAGCTCGGGTGGGGCGATTTCCTACAATGAGCAGTTCTTC
CASSSGGAISYNEQFF
>NA|NA|TRBJ1-1|TRBV19
TGTGCCAGTAGTAGAGGACTTGTTGAAGCTTTCTTT
CASSRGLVEAFF
>NA|TRBD1|TRBJ1-2|TRBV24-1
TGTGCCACCAGTGATCCCGGGACAGCGTATGGCTACACCTTC
CATSDPGTAYGYTF
>few|TRBD1|TRBJ2-6|TRBV7-8
TGTGCCAGCAGCCCCCGGGACAGAGGATCTGGGGCCAACGTCCTGACTTTC
CASSPRDRGSGANVLTF
>NA|TRBD1|TRBJ1-5|TRBV18
TGTGCCAGCTCACCGACAGGGATTAGCAATCAGCCCCAGCATTTT
CASSPTGISNQPQHF
>NA|TRBD2|TRBJ2-2|TRBV7-3
TGTGCCAGCAGCTTAATAGGAGCGGGGGGCCCAAACACCGGGGAGCTGTTTTTT
CASSLIGAGGPNTGELFF
>NA|TRBD1|TRBJ2-5|TRBV28
TGTGCCAGCAGTCCCGCGGGACAGGGTAAGAGGTCCCAGTACTTC
CASSPAGQGKRSQYF
>NA|NA|TRBJ1-2|TRBV7-9
TGTGCCAGCAGCTCCTTAGCGGAAGGGGGGGGACCTGGCTACACCTTC
CASSSLAEGGGPGYTF
>few|NA|TRBJ1-4|TRBV9
TGTGCCAGCAGCGTAGGCGGTCGGGGGGCAGGAGATGAAAAACTGTTTTTT
CASSVGGRGAGDEKLFF
>NA|TRBD1|TRBJ1-2|TRBV7-2
TGTGCCAGCAGCCCACGGACAGGCCGAAACTATGGCTACACCTTC
CASSPRTGRNYGYTF
>many|NA|TRBJ1-2|TRBV7-2
TGTGCCAGCACACACGGGGAGGGGTGGAGCTATGGCTACACCTTC
CASTHGEGWSYGYTF
>NA|NA|TRBJ2-3|TRBV4-3
TGCGCCAGCAGCCGTAGCGGACGTGACCACACAGATACGCAGTATTTT
CASSRSGRDHTDTQYF
>NA|NA|TRBJ2-5|TRBV24-1
TGTGCCACCAGTGATGGTGGCGGGGAGACCCAGTACTTC
CATSDGGGETQYF
>NA|TRBD1|TRBJ2-1|TRBV27
TGTGCCGTCCGTAGGGACAGGAGTCACAATGAGCAGTTCTTC
CAVRRDRSHNEQFF
>NA|TRBD1|TRBJ1-4|TRBV28
TGTGCCAGCAGTTTGACAGGGGATGATGAAAAACTGTTTTTT
CASSLTGDDEKLFF
>NA|NA|TRBJ2-3|TRBV14
TGTGCCAGCAGCCAAGATGTGGGGTTCGACAGCCTCACAGATACGCAGTATTTT
CASSQDVGFDSLTDTQYF
>NA|NA|TRBJ2-7|TRBV6-1
TGTGCCAGCAGTGAGCGGAGCTCCTACGAGCAGTACTTC
CASSERSSYEQYF
>NA|NA|TRBJ1-5|TRBV6-5
TGTGCCAGCAGTTACTCGTGGCAGGGAAATCAGCCCCAGCATTTT
CASSYSWQGNQPQHF
>once|TRBD1|TRBJ1-1|TRBV6-5
TGTGCCAGCAGCGGACAGGGTCCGAACACTGAAGCTTTCTTT
CASSGQGPNTEAFF
>few|NA|TRBJ2-2|TRBV27
TGTGCCAGCCGCGTCCGGGGGTACGGGGAGCTGTTTTTT
CASRVRGYGELFF
>NA|TRBD1|TRBJ1-4|TRBV7-9
TGTGCCAGCAGCCTTGCGGGGACAGGGTTGGGTCATGAAAAACTGTTTTTT
CASSLAGTGLGHEKLFF
>NA|NA|TRBJ1-2|TRBV10-2
TGCGCCAGCAGTGATACATATTCCTATGGCTACACCTTC
CASSDTYSYGYTF
>NA|NA|TRBJ1-5|TRBV23-1
TGCGCCAGCAGGGGAGGGTGGCCCCAGCATTTT
CASRGGWPQHF
>NA|TRBD2|TRBJ2-2|TRBV4-1
TGCGCCAGCAGCCAAGATTTGGGTAAAGCGGGGGGGCACACCGGGGAGCTGTTTTTT
CASSQDLGKAGGHTGELFF
>NA|NA|TRBJ2-1|TRBV6-5
TGTGCCAGCAGTTACCGACAATACAATGAGCAGTTCTTC
CASSYRQYNEQFF
>NA|NA|TRBJ1-2|TRBV19
TGTGCCAGTAGACAAGAGGGACTGGGTTTCAACTATGGCTACACCTTC
CASRQEGLGFNYGYTF
>few|NA|TRBJ1-1|TRBV7-9
TGTGCCACCTCTTCACAATCAGGGGTCGCTGAAGCTTTCTTT
CATSSQSGVAEAFF
>NA|NA|TRBJ1-2|TRBV5-1
TGCGCCAGCAGCCTACAACCAGGGGTAACTTCGGATGATGGCTACACCTTC
CASSLQPGVTSDDGYTF
>NA|NA|TRBJ1-1|TRBV25-1
TGTGCCAGCAGTGAAAACAGGTTAAACACTGAAGCTTTCTTT
CASSENRLNTEAFF
>NA|TRBD2|TRBJ2-1|TRBV18
TGTGCCAGCTCACTCGGACTAGCGGGCGACAATGAGCAGTTCTTC
CASSLGLAGDNEQFF
>NA|NA|TRBJ2-3|TRBV7-2
TGTGCCAGCAGCGCGATGGGGCCGGTGAGAGATACGCAGTATTTT
CASSAMGPVRDTQYF
>NA|NA|TRBJ2-2|TRBV7-3
TGTGCCAGCAGCGTGCAGCGGGCGAACACCGGGGAGCTGTTTTTT
CASSVQRANTGELFF
>NA|NA|TRBJ1-1|TRBV29-1
TGCAGCGTTGTAGGGGATGGTACTGAAGCTTTCTTT
CSVVGDGTEAFF
>NA|TRBD1|TRBJ1-2|TRBV29-1
TGCAGCGTTGTGCCGGGGGGGACAGTCTATGGCTACACCTTC
CSVVPGGTVYGYTF
>NA|NA|TRBJ1-6|TRBV9
TGTGCCAGCAGCCCCAGGGTACAGAATTCACCCCTCCACTTT
CASSPRVQNSPLHF
>NA|NA|TRBJ1-1|TRBV4-1
TGCGCCAGCAGCCCAGCCATGGGGGGTAACACTGAAGCTTTCTTT
CASSPAMGGNTEAFF
>NA|NA|TRBJ1-6|TRBV5-1
TGCGCCAGCAGCTTGGAGGGGGTTCAGAATTCACCCCTCCACTTT
CASSLEGVQNSPLHF
>NA|NA|TRBJ2-5|TRBV3-1/TRBV3-2
TGTGCCAGCAGGCGCCAAGAGACCCAGTACTTC
CASRRQETQYF
>NA|NA|TRBJ1-5|TRBV18
TGTGCCAGCTCACCAGGGGGCGGGGGTCAGCCCCAGCATTTT
CASSPGGGGQPQHF
>NA|TRBD1|TRBJ1-2|TRBV15
TGTGCCACCAGCGCGGGACAGGGGGCGACTAACTATGGCTACACCTTC
CATSAGQGATNYGYTF
>few|NA|TRBJ2-1|TRBV12-3/TRBV12-4
TGTGCCAGCAGTCTCCGTGGAGGATATGAGCAGTTCTTC
CASSLRGGYEQFF
>NA|NA|TRBJ1-1|TRBV19
TGTGCCAGTAGTAGCCAGGGGAACACTGAAGCTTTCTTT
CASSSQGNTEAFF
>once|NA|TRBJ1-5|TRBV29-1
TGCAGCGTGCAGGAGGGATCAAGGCCCCAGCATTTT
CSVQEGSRPQHF
>NA|TRBD1|TRBJ2-1|TRBV12-5
TGTGCTAGTGGTTTGGTACTTGAGACAGGGCCCTTCCATGAGCAGTTCTTC
CASGLVLETGPFHEQFF
>NA|NA|TRBJ1-6|TRBV27
TGTGCCAGCAGTAGGCAGGGGATCGATAATTCACCCCTCCACTTT
CASSRQGIDNSPLHF
>NA|TRBD1|TRBJ1-2|TRBV6-5
TGTGCCAGCACCAAGACAGGGGCTCTCTATGGCTACACCTTC
CASTKTGALYGYTF
>once|NA|TRBJ2-7|TRBV3-1/TRBV3-2
TGTGCCAGCAGCCAAGGCCGCGGGGCCGAGCAGTACTTC
CASSQGRGAEQYF
>NA|NA|TRBJ2-2|TRBV12-5
TGTGCTAGCCGGACAGATTGGACCGGGGAGCTGTTTTTT
CASRTDWTGELFF
>NA|NA|TRBJ2-7|TRBV12-3/TRBV12-4
TGTGCCAGCAGTCCCGACAGGTTCGAGCAGTACTTC
CASSPDRFEQYF
>once|TRBD2|TRBJ2-3|TRBV6-2/TRBV6-3
TGTGCCAGCAGTTCTCCGGGACTAGCGGGGCCTAACACAGATACGCAGTATTTT
CASSSPGLAGPNTDTQYF